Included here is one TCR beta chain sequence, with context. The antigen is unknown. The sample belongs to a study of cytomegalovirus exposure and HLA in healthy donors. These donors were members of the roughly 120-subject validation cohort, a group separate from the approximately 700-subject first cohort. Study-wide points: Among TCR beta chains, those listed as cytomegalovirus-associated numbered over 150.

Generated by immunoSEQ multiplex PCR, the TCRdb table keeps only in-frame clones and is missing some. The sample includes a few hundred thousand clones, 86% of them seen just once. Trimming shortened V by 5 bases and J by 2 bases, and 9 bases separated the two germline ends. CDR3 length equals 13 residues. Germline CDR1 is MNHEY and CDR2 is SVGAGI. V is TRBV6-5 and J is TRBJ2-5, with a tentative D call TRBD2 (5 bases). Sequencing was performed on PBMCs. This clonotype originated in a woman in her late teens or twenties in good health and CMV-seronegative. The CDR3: CASSAPGQETQYF. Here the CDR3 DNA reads TGTGCCAGCAGTGCCCCGGGACAAGAGACCCAGTACTTC.